This paragraph covers one TCR beta chain sequence. The protocol was immunoSEQ multiplex PCR, while the TCRdb copy is restricted to in-frame clones and leaves out a portion. This table holds 260,000 or so clones, roughly 82% found once. The sample is drawn from a study of blood T cell repertoires in COVID-19. What was sequenced was peripheral blood. This clonotype was obtained from a woman between 65 and 79 years old with acute or convalescent COVID-19.

The DNA of the CDR3 is TGTGCCAGCAGCGTGACTAGCGGGGGGCCCTACGAGCAGTACTTC. This encodes CASSVTSGGPYEQYF. V usage is TRBV7-2 and J usage is TRBJ2-7; 13 bases align to TRBD2. The CDR3 spans 15 residues. Germline V gene lookup returns CDR1 SGHTA and CDR2 FQGNSA. Trimming took 5 bases from V and 2 from J; bases not matched to a gene: 3.